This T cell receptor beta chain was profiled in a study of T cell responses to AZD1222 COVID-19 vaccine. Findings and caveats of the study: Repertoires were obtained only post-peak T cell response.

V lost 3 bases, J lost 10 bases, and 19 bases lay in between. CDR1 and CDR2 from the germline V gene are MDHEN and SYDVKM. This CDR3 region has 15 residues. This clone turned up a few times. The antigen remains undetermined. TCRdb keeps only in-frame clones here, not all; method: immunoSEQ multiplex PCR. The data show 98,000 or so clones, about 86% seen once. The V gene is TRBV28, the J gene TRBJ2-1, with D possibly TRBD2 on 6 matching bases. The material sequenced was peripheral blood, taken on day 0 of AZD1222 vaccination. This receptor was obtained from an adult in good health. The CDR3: CASSLWDVTGGEQFF. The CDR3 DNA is TGTGCCAGCAGTTTGTGGGACGTGACTGGGGGGGAGCAGTTCTTC.